This T cell receptor (beta chain) was sequenced in a study of early T cells in non-severe SARS-CoV-2 infection. Study-level background: Bulk RNA isolated from unsorted whole blood underwent sequencing; chains were not paired. Study-level results: Anti-spike CD8 responses were favored by VDJdb matching, which missed private and CD4 specificities.

Comments on this clonotype: Its antigen is undetermined.

Unique molecular identifiers were added to individual cDNA molecules. Via MiXCR, TCRdb re-called the 5' RACE reads, giving one row per CDR3 protein. The repertoire holds under 60,000 distinct CDR3 sequences, around 9.3% seen once, with around 3.6% in the top ten. The sequencing used whole blood, collected at baseline. This TCR derives from an adult who was a healthcare worker with PCR-confirmed SARS-CoV-2 infection or an uninfected control (not recorded which).

CDR3 loop: CASSLAPRVRTDFRREETQYF. CDR3 nucleotide sequence: TGTGCCAGCAGCTTAGCCCCAAGGGTTAGGACCGACTTCCGAAGGGAGGAGACCCAGTACTTC. This chain connects TRBV7-9 to TRBJ2-5; D might be TRBD2 (5 bases). Trimming removed 0 bases from V and 5 bases from J, with 31 bases in between. Germline assignment: CDR1 SEHNR and CDR2 FQNEAQ (reference sequence). CDR3 length: 21 residues.